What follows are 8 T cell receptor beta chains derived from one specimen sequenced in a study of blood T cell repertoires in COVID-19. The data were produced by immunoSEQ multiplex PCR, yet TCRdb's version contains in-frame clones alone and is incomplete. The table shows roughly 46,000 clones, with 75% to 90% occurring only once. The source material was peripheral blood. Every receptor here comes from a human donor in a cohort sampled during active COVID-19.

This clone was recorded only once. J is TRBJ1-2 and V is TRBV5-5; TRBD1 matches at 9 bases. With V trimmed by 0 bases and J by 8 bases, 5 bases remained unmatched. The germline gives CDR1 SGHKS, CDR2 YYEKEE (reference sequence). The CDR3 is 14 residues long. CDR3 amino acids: CASSLARTGVGYTF. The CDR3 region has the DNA TGTGCCAGCAGCTTGGCCCGGACAGGGGTCGGCTACACCTTC.

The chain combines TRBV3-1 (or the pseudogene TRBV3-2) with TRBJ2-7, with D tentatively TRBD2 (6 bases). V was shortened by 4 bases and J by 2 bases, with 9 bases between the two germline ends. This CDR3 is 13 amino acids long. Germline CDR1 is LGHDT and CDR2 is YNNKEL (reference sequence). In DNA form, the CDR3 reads TGTGCCAGCAGCCCCGGGACTCCCTACGAGCAGTACTTC. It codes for CASSPGTPYEQYF.

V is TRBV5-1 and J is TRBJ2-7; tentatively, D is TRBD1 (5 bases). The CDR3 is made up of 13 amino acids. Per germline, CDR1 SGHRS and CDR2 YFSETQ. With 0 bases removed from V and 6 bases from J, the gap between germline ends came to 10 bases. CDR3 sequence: CASSLGSGFEQYF. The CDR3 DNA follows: TGCGCCAGCAGCTTGGGGTCAGGGTTCGAGCAGTACTTC.

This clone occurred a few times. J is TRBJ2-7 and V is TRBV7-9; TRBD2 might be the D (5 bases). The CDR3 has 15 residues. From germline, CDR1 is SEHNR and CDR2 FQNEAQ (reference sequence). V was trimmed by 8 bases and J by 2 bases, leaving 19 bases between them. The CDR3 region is CASGSAGAATYEQYF. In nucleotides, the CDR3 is TGTGCCAGCGGTTCCGCGGGTGCTGCGACCTACGAGCAGTACTTC.

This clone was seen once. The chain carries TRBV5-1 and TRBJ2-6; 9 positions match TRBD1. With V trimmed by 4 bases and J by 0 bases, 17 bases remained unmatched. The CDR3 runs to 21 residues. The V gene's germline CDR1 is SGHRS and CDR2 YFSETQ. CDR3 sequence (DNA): TGCGCCAGCAGCACTCCCGGGACAGGGACCCAACCTCCCTCTGGGGCCAACGTCCTGACTTTC. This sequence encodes CASSTPGTGTQPPSGANVLTF. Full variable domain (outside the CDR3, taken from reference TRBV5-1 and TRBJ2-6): KAGVTQTPRYLIKTRGQQVTLSCSPISGHRSVSWYQQTPGQGLQFLFEYFSETQRNKGNFPGRFSGRQFSNSRSEMNVSTLELGDSALYLCASSTPGTGTQPPSGANVLTFGAGSRLTVL.

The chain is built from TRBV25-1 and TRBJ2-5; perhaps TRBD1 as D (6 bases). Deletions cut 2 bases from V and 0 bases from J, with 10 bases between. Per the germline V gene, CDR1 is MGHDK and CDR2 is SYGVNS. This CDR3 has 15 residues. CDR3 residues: CASSEVRGYQETQYF. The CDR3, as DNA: TGTGCCAGCAGTGAAGTCAGGGGATACCAAGAGACCCAGTACTTC.

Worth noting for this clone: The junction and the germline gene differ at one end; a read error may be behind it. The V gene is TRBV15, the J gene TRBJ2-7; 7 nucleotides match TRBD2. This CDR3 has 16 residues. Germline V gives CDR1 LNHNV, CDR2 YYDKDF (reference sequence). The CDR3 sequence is CATSREGLAASDEQYF. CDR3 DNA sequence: TGTGCCACCAGCAGAGAAGGGCTAGCGGCCTCCGACGAGCAGTACTTC.

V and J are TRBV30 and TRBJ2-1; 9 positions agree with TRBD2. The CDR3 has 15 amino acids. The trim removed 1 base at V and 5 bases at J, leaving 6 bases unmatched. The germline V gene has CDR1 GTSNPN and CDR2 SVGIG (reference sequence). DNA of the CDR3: TGTGCCTGGAGTGGGGGCCGACTAGCGGACAATGAGCAGTTCTTC. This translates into CAWSGGRLADNEQFF.